The next 30 T cell receptor beta chains were all read from a single sample in a study of blood T cell repertoires in COVID-19. Clones were read by immunoSEQ multiplex PCR, and TCRdb kept only the in-frame ones, dropping some. This table holds roughly 26,000 clones, roughly 84% found once. The sample comprised peripheral blood. Receptors were obtained from a human donor in a cohort sampled during active COVID-19.

The V call is TRBV23-1, the J call TRBJ2-7; 7 nucleotides match TRBD2. TRBV23-1 is an open reading frame whose function is uncertain. The CDR3 runs 15 residues. J gave up 7 bases and V 4 bases, and 13 bases lay outside the gene matches. The CDR3: CASSRSSRGGKEQYF. CDR3 bases: TGCGCCAGCAGTCGGTCGAGTCGGGGAGGGAAAGAGCAGTACTTC.

This sequence joins TRBV6-5 and TRBJ1-2; 10 bases are shared with TRBD1. V gave up 4 bases and J gave up 7 bases; unmatched junction bases: 9. Germline V gene lookup returns CDR1 MNHEY and CDR2 SVGAGI. The CDR3 is 15 residues long. CDR3 sequence: CASSSPGQGFIGYTF. CDR3 bases: TGTGCCAGCAGTTCTCCGGGACAGGGGTTCATTGGCTACACCTTC.

The chain recombines TRBV7-3 with TRBJ1-6; D gene unclear. Trimming cost V 5 bases and J 12 bases, with 14 bases left between them. The CDR3 contains 13 residues. CDR1 and CDR2 (germline): SGHTA, FQGTGA. CDR3 coding DNA: TGTGCCAGCAGCCTTGAAGCTCGAAGACCCCTCCACTTT. This codes for CASSLEARRPLHF.

V gene TRBV5-8 combines with J gene TRBJ2-4; 11 bases agree with TRBD2. The CDR3 consists of 17 residues. In germline, CDR1 is SGHTS, CDR2 YDEGEE. Trimming at V came to 4 bases and at J to 6 bases, leaving 12 bases not matched to a gene. Here the CDR3 DNA reads TGTGCCAGCAGCCGTCTAGCGGGAGGTATTGAGGGAAACATTCAGTACTTC. The encoded protein is CASSRLAGGIEGNIQYF.

The V call is TRBV30, the J call TRBJ2-1; 8 bases are a match to TRBD2. The CDR3 consists of 15 residues. With 3 bases clipped from V and 4 bases from J, the junction kept 8 bases outside the gene matches. Germline V gives CDR1 GTSNPN, CDR2 SVGIG (reference sequence). Here the CDR3 DNA reads TGTGCCTGGAGGCTCGCGGGGGGCCCGTACAATGAGCAGTTCTTC. This encodes CAWRLAGGPYNEQFF.

The chain has TRBV6-6 and TRBJ1-5; TRBD1 might be the D (5 bases). This CDR3 has 15 amino acids. Germline V lookup: CDR1 MNHNY, CDR2 SVGAGI (reference sequence). V was cut by 6 bases and J by 2 bases, with 14 bases left in between. This CDR3 is CASRPQVEGNQPQHF. CDR3 coding DNA: TGTGCCAGCAGACCACAGGTTGAAGGCAATCAGCCCCAGCATTTT.

The genes are TRBV5-1 and TRBJ1-1; 9 nucleotides align to TRBD1. This CDR3 is built from 16 residues. The V and J ends lost 4 bases and 4 bases, in that order; junction bases with no gene match: 11. The germline V gene has CDR1 SGHRS and CDR2 YFSETQ. CDR3 residues: CASSPIGQGRVTEAFF. The CDR3 nucleotides read TGCGCCAGCAGCCCGATAGGACAGGGGAGGGTCACTGAAGCTTTCTTT.

Only one count was recorded for this clone. The V and J genes are TRBV5-5 and TRBJ1-2; D gene ambiguous. This CDR3 comprises 14 residues. Germline CDR1 reads SGHKS; CDR2 reads YYEKEE (reference sequence). Trimming removed 0 bases from V and 2 bases from J, with 8 bases in between. This chain's CDR3 is CASSLARRNYGYTF. CDR3 DNA: TGTGCCAGCAGCTTGGCAAGGAGAAACTATGGCTACACCTTC.

This chain connects TRBV2 to TRBJ2-7; 7 bases are shared with TRBD1. Germline V gene sequence: CDR1 SNHLY, CDR2 FYNNEI. Germline trimming cut 5 bases from V and 5 bases from J; bases unmatched to any gene: 12. This CDR3 is 15 amino acids long. The CDR3: CASSPMTGPSDEQYF. CDR3 sequence (DNA): TGTGCCAGCAGTCCGATGACAGGGCCGAGCGACGAGCAGTACTTC.

The chain is built from TRBV3-1 (or the pseudogene TRBV3-2) and TRBJ2-6; unclear D gene. Germline lookup yields CDR1 LGHDT and CDR2 YNNKEL (reference sequence). CDR3 length: 17 residues. Trimming left V 0 bases short and J 0 bases short, with 9 bases between. The CDR3 nucleotides read TGTGCCAGCAGCCAAGAATCAACGAGCTCTGGGGCCAACGTCCTGACTTTC. Amino acids: CASSQESTSSGANVLTF.

V usage is TRBV10-3 and J usage is TRBJ1-5, with TRBD1 matching over 9 bases. The germline gives CDR1 ENHRY, CDR2 SYGVKD. V dropped 2 bases and J dropped 5; count of bases not matched to a gene: 10. This CDR3 has 17 residues. CDR3 bases: TGTGCCATCAGTGAGATTTCCTCGGGACAGGGTGATCAGCCCCAGCATTTT. Encoded protein: CAISEISSGQGDQPQHF.

The CDR3 loop is CASSQVGLPTDTQYF. CDR3 in DNA: TGTGCCAGCAGCCAAGTTGGGCTCCCGACAGATACGCAGTATTTT. The chain joins TRBV3-1 (or the pseudogene TRBV3-2) to TRBJ2-3; D gene uncertain. Trimming cost V 1 base and J 3 bases, with 11 bases left between them. CDR1 is LGHDT, CDR2 YNNKEL, per germline (reference sequence). The CDR3 length is 15 residues.

V usage is TRBV27 and J usage is TRBJ2-3; D possibly corresponds to TRBD2 (5 bases). This CDR3 contains 14 residues. With 0 bases removed from V and 4 bases from J, the gap between germline ends came to 8 bases. Per the germline V gene, CDR1 is MNHEY and CDR2 is SMNVEV (reference sequence). The CDR3 sequence: CASSLSGVPDTQYF. The CDR3 DNA reads as TGTGCCAGCAGTTTATCGGGAGTCCCAGATACGCAGTATTTT.

V gene TRBV4-3 combines with J gene TRBJ2-5; 7 positions agree with TRBD2. Per germline, CDR1 LGHNA and CDR2 YSLEER. This CDR3 has 14 residues. Trimming cost V 2 bases and J 4 bases; bases outside gene matches: 4. The CDR3 region is CASSQTSVGETQYF. In DNA form, the CDR3 reads TGCGCCAGCAGCCAAACTAGCGTAGGAGAGACCCAGTACTTC.

This chain links TRBV18 with TRBJ2-1; 8 bases agree with TRBD2. The CDR3 is 15 residues long. V gave up 1 base and J gave up 8 bases; unmatched junction bases: 7. Looked up from germline, CDR1 is KGHSH and CDR2 is LQKENI. For the CDR3, the DNA is TGTGCCAGCTCACCACTTACCGGGAGGGCGGATGAGCAGTTCTTC. Translating it yields CASSPLTGRADEQFF.

The V gene is TRBV11-3, the J gene TRBJ1-4; TRBD1 aligns across 11 bases. V trimming: 0 bases; J trimming: 5 bases; junction bases outside the gene matches: 11. The CDR3 runs to 19 residues. Germline lookup yields CDR1 SGHNT and CDR2 YENEEA. The CDR3 sequence: CASSLDLGDRGDPNEKLFF. The CDR3 region has the DNA TGTGCCAGCAGCTTAGATCTAGGGGACAGGGGGGATCCGAATGAAAAACTGTTTTTT. Variable domain in full (rest from reference TRBV11-3 and TRBJ1-4): EAGVVQSPRYKIIEKKQPVAFWCNPISGHNTLYWYLQNLGQGPELLIRYENEEAVDDSQLPKDRFSAERLKGVDSTLKIQPAELGDSAVYLCASSLDLGDRGDPNEKLFFGSGTQLSVL.

This clone showed up just a few times. This chain connects TRBV10-2 to TRBJ1-1; D is uncertain. The germline V and J ends were trimmed by 3 bases and 4 bases, with 9 bases remaining between them. The CDR3 runs to 13 residues. The germline V gene encodes CDR1 WSHSY and CDR2 SAAADI. CDR3 sequence: CASSDPAGTEAFF. The CDR3 DNA reads as TGCGCCAGCAGTGATCCTGCAGGCACTGAAGCTTTCTTT.

The rearrangement uses TRBV6-5 and TRBJ1-3, with 8 bases that match TRBD1. Germline CDR1 MNHEY, CDR2 SVGAGI. Losses at the gene ends were 6 bases for V and 2 bases for J; bases not matched to a gene: 6. The CDR3 covers 15 residues. As DNA, the CDR3 is TGTGCCAGCAGCCATCAGGGGGCCGCTGGAAACACCATATATTTT. It codes for CASSHQGAAGNTIYF.

The chain links TRBV27 to TRBJ2-1; tentatively, D is TRBD2 (6 bases). CDR3 size: 13 residues. Germline V CDR1 and CDR2: MNHEY, SMNVEV (reference sequence). Trimming took off 2 bases at V and 7 bases at J, with 9 bases between the two ends. CDR3 sequence reads: CASSLGGVNEQFF. In DNA form, the CDR3 reads TGTGCCAGCAGTTTAGGAGGGGTGAATGAGCAGTTCTTC.

CDR3 sequence reads: CASSSDGAYEQYF. The CDR3 DNA follows: TGCGCCAGCAGCTCGGACGGGGCCTACGAGCAGTACTTC. The chain carries TRBV5-1 and TRBJ2-7; D is possibly TRBD2 (5 bases). The V end lost 3 bases, the J end lost 2 bases, and 9 bases lay between the germline ends. Germline CDR1 reads SGHRS; CDR2 reads YFSETQ. This CDR3 region has 13 residues.

The chain employs TRBV5-1 and TRBJ2-7; TRBD1 matches 10 bases. Germline trimming cut 4 bases from V and 3 bases from J; bases unmatched to any gene: 13. The CDR3 is 17 residues long. Germline V gives CDR1 SGHRS, CDR2 YFSETQ. The CDR3, as DNA: TGCGCCAGCAGCCGTCCGATTGACGGGACAGGGGTCTACGAGCAGTACTTC. As protein: CASSRPIDGTGVYEQYF.

This clone was counted only a few times. This chain uses TRBV7-9 with TRBJ1-3, with 9 bases identical to TRBD1. The junction had 12 bases not matched to a gene; V was cut back by 7 bases and J by 2 bases. Germline CDR1 is SEHNR and CDR2 is FQNEAQ (reference sequence). The CDR3 covers 17 residues. CDR3 amino acids: CASNHRDRDRTGNTIYF. CDR3 bases: TGTGCCAGCAACCATCGGGACAGGGACAGGACTGGAAACACCATATATTTT.

The genes are TRBV15 and TRBJ1-4; D unclear. The CDR3 runs 15 residues. V lost 4 bases, J lost 4 bases, and 13 bases lay in between. Germline CDR1 LNHNV, CDR2 YYDKDF (reference sequence). Here the CDR3 reads CATSTRWLSNEKLFF. The DNA for the CDR3 is TGTGCCACCAGCACTAGGTGGCTTAGTAATGAAAAACTGTTTTTT.

A note on this clone: An end of the junction does not agree with germline; a read error may underlie this. The rearrangement uses TRBV6-1 and TRBJ2-5; TRBD2 is a possible D gene (6 bases). The germline CDR1 and CDR2 sequences are MNHNS and SASEGT. The CDR3 consists of 15 residues. CDR3: CASSKAGGTFRTQYF. CDR3 in DNA: TGTGCCAGCAGTAAAGCCGGGGGTACCTTTCGGACCCAGTACTTC.

The rearrangement links TRBV5-1 to TRBJ2-7; 7 bases align to TRBD1. Germline V gives CDR1 SGHRS, CDR2 YFSETQ. Trimming at V came to 4 bases and at J to 4 bases, leaving 11 bases not matched to a gene. CDR3 size: 15 residues. The CDR3 nucleotides read TGCGCCAGCAGCGAAAACTCACAGGGGTGGTACGAGCAGTACTTC. Amino acids: CASSENSQGWYEQYF.

V usage is TRBV19 and J usage is TRBJ1-4; D might be TRBD1 (6 bases). Trimming took 6 bases from V and 3 from J, leaving 17 bases between them. The CDR3 contains 16 residues. The germline V gene has CDR1 LNHDA and CDR2 SQIVND (reference sequence). This chain's CDR3 is CASSRQARRANEKLFF. Here the CDR3 DNA reads TGTGCCAGTAGCAGACAGGCTCGGAGAGCTAATGAAAAACTGTTTTTT.

This clone was seen a single time. This chain links TRBV18 with TRBJ1-6; D is possibly TRBD1 (6 bases). The CDR3 length is 12 residues. Germline V gene sequence: CDR1 KGHSH, CDR2 LQKENI. Trimming took 6 bases from V and 7 from J, leaving 7 bases between them. CDR3 bases: TGTGCCAGCTCGGGGGCGAATTCACCCCTCCACTTT. Protein sequence: CASSGANSPLHF.

V usage is TRBV7-2 and J usage is TRBJ1-4; D gene ambiguous. Deletions cut 1 base from V and 5 bases from J, with 8 bases between. Germline loops: CDR1 SGHTA, CDR2 FQGNSA. This CDR3 spans 14 amino acids. CDR3 amino acids: CASSLGHENEKLFF. CDR3 DNA sequence: TGTGCCAGCAGCTTAGGACACGAGAATGAAAAACTGTTTTTT.

The rearrangement joins TRBV6-6 to TRBJ1-6; D call uncertain. Trimming took 10 bases from V and 3 from J, leaving 16 bases between them. The CDR3 loop spans 15 amino acids. The germline gives CDR1 MNHNY, CDR2 SVGAGI (reference sequence). This CDR3 reads CAISLAGNYNSPLHF. The DNA of the CDR3 is TGTGCCATCTCTTTGGCGGGGAACTATAATTCACCCCTCCACTTT.

The rearrangement uses TRBV28 and TRBJ1-2, with D perhaps TRBD1 (5 bases). The CDR3 extends over 13 amino acids. The germline V and J ends were trimmed by 6 bases and 2 bases, with 10 bases remaining between them. Germline V gene sequence: CDR1 MDHEN, CDR2 SYDVKM. The CDR3 loop reads CASRRTRNYGYTF. The CDR3 nucleotides are TGTGCCAGCAGAAGGACAAGAAACTATGGCTACACCTTC.